This T cell receptor (beta chain) was identified in a study of blood T cells in healthy people across ages. Points from the study as a whole: PBMCs were not sorted, which prevented a conclusive comparison of naive versus antigen-experienced cells. Donors of long life had a larger count of naive CD4+ cells and greater diversity than aged donors.

The sample holds a few counts of this clonotype. Antigen unknown. A sample-barcoded 5' primer and a J-beta primer mix were used in a second PCR of roughly 7 to 12 cycles. Researchers report that a template-switch adaptor with 12 random nucleotides tagged each cDNA molecule. TCRdb used MiXCR to reprocess the 5' RACE reads, holding one entry per CDR3 protein. The table shows around 750,000 distinct CDR3 sequences, with about 55% occurring only once. Trimming at V came to 2 bases and at J to 7 bases, leaving 3 bases not matched to a gene. The CDR3 has 14 amino acids. Germline loops: CDR1 SGHTA, CDR2 FQGNSA.

The rearrangement joins TRBV7-2 to TRBJ2-1; TRBD1 matches 9 bases. The TCR sequence derives from an elderly man in good health. The sample comprised blood. The CDR3, as DNA: TGTGCCAGCAGCTTATTTGGACAGGGGAATGAGCAGTTCTTC. Translating gives CASSLFGQGNEQFF.